The 22 T cell receptor beta chains below were found in one sample sequenced in a study of neoadjuvant anti-PD-1 for oral cavity cancer. Regarding time point: after neoadjuvant nivolumab, at surgical resection. This table comes from immunoSEQ multiplex PCR, and its TCRdb copy is limited to in-frame clones, with some not included. The sample contains some 61,000 clones, more than 75% of which appear only once. The input for sequencing was PBMCs, taken after nivolumab (anti-PD-1) treatment. The origin of the receptors is a person aged 40 to 85 with oral cavity squamous cell carcinoma.

The gene calls are TRBV14 and TRBJ2-3, with 7 bases that match TRBD2. The CDR3 runs to 15 residues. J was trimmed by 5 bases and V by 1 base; bases with no gene match: 6. Germline V gene lookup returns CDR1 SGHDN and CDR2 FVKESK. The CDR3 coding sequence is TGTGCCAGCAGCCAAGCAGGGCGGGAGATAGATACGCAGTATTTT. Translation gives CASSQAGREIDTQYF. The variable domain in full, completed from reference TRBV14 and TRBJ2-3, reads EAGVTQFPSHSVIEKGQTVTLRCDPISGHDNLYWYRRVMGKEIKFLLHFVKESKQDESGMPNNRFLAERTGGTYSTLKVQPAELEDSGVYFCASSQAGREIDTQYFGPGTRLTVL.

This clone was seen just once. This rearrangement joins TRBV7-6 to TRBJ2-1; 8 nucleotides line up with TRBD1. The V gene's germline CDR1 is SGHVS and CDR2 FNYEAQ. The ends lost 2 bases at V and 0 bases at J; junction bases unmatched: 3. The CDR3 covers 16 residues. The CDR3 is CASSLQGAPSYNEQFF. CDR3 coding DNA: TGTGCCAGCAGCTTACAGGGGGCACCCTCCTACAATGAGCAGTTCTTC.

V usage is TRBV6-4 and J usage is TRBJ1-1, with 7 bases fitting TRBD1. Germline CDR1 MRHNA, CDR2 SNTAGT. There are 14 residues in the CDR3. Germline trimming cut 6 bases from V and 3 bases from J; bases unmatched to any gene: 7. The DNA for the CDR3 is TGTGCCAGCAGGCCCGACAGGGACCACACTGAAGCTTTCTTT. Translation gives CASRPDRDHTEAFF.

This clone was counted a single time. The CDR3 DNA follows: TGTGCCAGCAGCGTTAACAGGGTCGGGGCCAACGTCCTGACTTTC. Translating gives CASSVNRVGANVLTF. The V gene is TRBV27, the J gene TRBJ2-6; weak D call: TRBD1 (6 bases). Germline CDR1 MNHEY, CDR2 SMNVEV (reference sequence). The CDR3 is made up of 15 amino acids. Trimming left V 6 bases short and J 4 bases short, with 13 bases between.

The chain recombines TRBV2 with TRBJ2-3, with D perhaps TRBD1 (7 bases). Per germline, CDR1 SNHLY and CDR2 FYNNEI. This CDR3 is built from 15 residues. Trimming stripped 5 bases from V and 0 bases from J, with 12 bases between. CDR3 sequence (DNA): TGTGCCAGCAGTCTCCAGGGGGGAAGCACAGATACGCAGTATTTT. Its protein is CASSLQGGSTDTQYF.

The chain has TRBV5-4 and TRBJ2-1; 8 bases match TRBD2. Trimming took 2 bases from V and 5 from J; bases not matched to a gene: 3. CDR1 SGHNT and CDR2 YYREEE come from the germline V gene (reference sequence). This CDR3 is 14 amino acids long. DNA for the CDR3: TGTGCCAGCAGCTTAGCGGGGGCGAACAATGAGCAGTTCTTC. Protein product: CASSLAGANNEQFF.

The chain is built from TRBV2 and TRBJ1-3; D not resolved. The CDR3 has 16 amino acids. CDR1 and CDR2 from the germline V gene are SNHLY and FYNNEI. With 2 bases removed from V and 0 bases from J, the gap between germline ends came to 11 bases. CDR3 region: CASSENLAASGNTIYF. Here the CDR3 DNA reads TGTGCCAGCAGTGAAAATTTGGCGGCCTCTGGAAACACCATATATTTT.

The chain recombines TRBV25-1 with TRBJ2-7, with D perhaps TRBD1 (6 bases). Germline CDR1 reads MGHDK; CDR2 reads SYGVNS. The CDR3 runs 13 residues. V lost 6 bases and J lost 6, with 15 bases in between. The CDR3 is CASRRTGMAEQYF. The CDR3 DNA is TGTGCCAGCAGAAGAACAGGGATGGCCGAGCAGTACTTC.

This clone was recorded once. The rearrangement uses TRBV6-5 and TRBJ1-2; D is uncertain. CDR3 length equals 16 residues. Deletions cut 2 bases from V and 2 bases from J, with 15 bases between. CDR1 is MNHEY, CDR2 SVGAGI, per germline. The CDR3 loop reads CASSYAKDSRNYGYTF. CDR3 sequence (DNA): TGTGCCAGCAGTTACGCGAAGGACTCCCGAAACTATGGCTACACCTTC.

This clone came up once. The rearrangement joins TRBV4-1 to TRBJ1-1; TRBD1 agrees at 8 bases. Germline loops: CDR1 MGHRA, CDR2 YSYEKL. The V segment lost 6 bases and the J segment 0 bases; nucleotides outside the gene matches: 15. CDR3 size: 18 residues. CDR3 DNA sequence: TGCGCCAGCAGACTGGACAGGGCCAGAGGACGAATGAACACTGAAGCTTTCTTT. Its protein is CASRLDRARGRMNTEAFF.

The genes are TRBV10-2 and TRBJ1-1; no clear D. The V gene's germline CDR1 is WSHSY and CDR2 SAAADI. This CDR3 has 15 amino acids. Trimming stripped 0 bases from V and 1 base from J, with 9 bases between. The CDR3 bases are TGCGCCAGCAGTGAGTCGAATCACAGGAACACTGAAGCTTTCTTT. Residues: CASSESNHRNTEAFF.

The chain has TRBV6-1 and TRBJ1-3; no clear D. CDR3 length: 14 amino acids. V was pared by 3 bases and J by 3 bases, with 9 bases between. The germline V gene encodes CDR1 MNHNS and CDR2 SASEGT. The DNA of the CDR3 is TGTGCCAGCAGTGATGGAGGAGGTGGAAACACCATATATTTT. Translated: CASSDGGGGNTIYF.

The V gene is TRBV10-3, the J gene TRBJ1-1; no clear D gene. This CDR3 contains 15 residues. The germline CDR1 and CDR2 sequences are ENHRY and SYGVKD. The germline V and J ends were trimmed by 7 bases and 6 bases, with 21 bases remaining between them. The CDR3 is CAIISSLDRTSEAFF. CDR3 DNA sequence: TGTGCCATCATCTCCTCCCTTGATCGGACCTCTGAAGCTTTCTTT.

The chain is built from TRBV6-5 and TRBJ2-7; D is unresolved. The CDR3 is 11 amino acids. The V and J ends lost 5 bases and 7 bases respectively, with 9 bases between them. Germline-derived CDR1 and CDR2 are MNHEY and SVGAGI. Written as DNA, the CDR3 is TGTGCCAGCAGTCACCGTGGGGAGCAGTACTTC. It yields the protein CASSHRGEQYF.

The chain joins TRBV2 to TRBJ2-7; D ambiguous. V was cut by 10 bases and J by 0 bases, with 10 bases left in between. CDR1 is SNHLY, CDR2 FYNNEI, per germline. This CDR3 is built from 12 residues. The CDR3 DNA follows: TGTGCCACCTCTAAGAGCTCCTACGAGCAGTACTTC. Protein product: CATSKSSYEQYF.

The chain joins TRBV30 to TRBJ2-7; 15 nucleotides agree with TRBD2. Germline V gene data show CDR1 as GTSNPN and CDR2 as SVGIG (reference sequence). V gave up 7 bases and J gave up 3 bases; unmatched junction bases: 4. This CDR3 has 14 amino acids. DNA of the CDR3: TGTGCCTTCGGGACTAGCGGGAGGATCTACGAGCAGTACTTC. Protein product: CAFGTSGRIYEQYF.

This clone was seen a single time. This chain uses TRBV5-4 with TRBJ2-7; D remains unclear. This CDR3 has 13 residues. Germline values: CDR1 SGHNT, CDR2 YYREEE (reference sequence). Trimming removed 0 bases at V and 5 bases at J, with 9 bases between. In DNA, the CDR3 is TGTGCCAGCAGCTTGGGCCTCCGCGACGAGCAGTACTTC. Protein sequence: CASSLGLRDEQYF.

The gene calls are TRBV28 and TRBJ2-1; 13 bases line up with TRBD2. The CDR3 has 13 residues. V lost 6 bases to trimming and J lost 13 bases; unmatched junction nucleotides: 6. Germline CDR1 MDHEN, CDR2 SYDVKM. The CDR3 sequence is CASSLGLAGVQFF. DNA for the CDR3: TGTGCCAGCAGCCTAGGACTAGCGGGAGTTCAGTTCTTC.

This chain joins TRBV2 and TRBJ1-1, with D tentatively TRBD1 (5 bases). From germline, CDR1 is SNHLY and CDR2 FYNNEI. Trimming left V 5 bases short and J 6 bases short, with 16 bases between. The CDR3 is 14 amino acids. As DNA, the CDR3 is TGTGCCAGCAGTCCGGGGACGGGGAGAGCTGAAGCTTTCTTT. It encodes CASSPGTGRAEAFF.

This rearrangement joins TRBV6-5 to TRBJ2-7, with 9 nucleotides matching TRBD1. CDR1 is MNHEY, CDR2 SVGAGI, per germline. The J segment lost 5 bases and the V segment lost 4 bases, leaving 9 bases of the junction unmatched. The CDR3 consists of 15 residues. This CDR3 is CASSSPGQGLHEQYF. CDR3 DNA: TGTGCCAGCAGTTCGCCGGGACAGGGCCTTCACGAGCAGTACTTC.

The chain has TRBV14 and TRBJ2-7, with a tentative D call TRBD1 (6 bases). V was shortened by 2 bases and J by 3 bases, with 11 bases between the two germline ends. Germline-derived CDR1 and CDR2 are SGHDN and FVKESK. There are 14 residues in the CDR3. The CDR3 region is CASSQQGRVYEQYF. In DNA form, the CDR3 reads TGTGCCAGCAGCCAACAGGGGCGGGTCTACGAGCAGTACTTC.

This clone came up once. The chain combines TRBV7-9 with TRBJ1-2; 7 nucleotides align to TRBD1. The CDR3 has 13 residues. Germline loops: CDR1 SEHNR, CDR2 FQNEAQ (reference sequence). V trimming: 5 bases; J trimming: 6 bases; junction bases outside the gene matches: 6. CDR3 in amino acids: CASSPGTANGYTF. Here the CDR3 DNA reads TGTGCCAGCAGCCCCGGGACAGCCAATGGCTACACCTTC.